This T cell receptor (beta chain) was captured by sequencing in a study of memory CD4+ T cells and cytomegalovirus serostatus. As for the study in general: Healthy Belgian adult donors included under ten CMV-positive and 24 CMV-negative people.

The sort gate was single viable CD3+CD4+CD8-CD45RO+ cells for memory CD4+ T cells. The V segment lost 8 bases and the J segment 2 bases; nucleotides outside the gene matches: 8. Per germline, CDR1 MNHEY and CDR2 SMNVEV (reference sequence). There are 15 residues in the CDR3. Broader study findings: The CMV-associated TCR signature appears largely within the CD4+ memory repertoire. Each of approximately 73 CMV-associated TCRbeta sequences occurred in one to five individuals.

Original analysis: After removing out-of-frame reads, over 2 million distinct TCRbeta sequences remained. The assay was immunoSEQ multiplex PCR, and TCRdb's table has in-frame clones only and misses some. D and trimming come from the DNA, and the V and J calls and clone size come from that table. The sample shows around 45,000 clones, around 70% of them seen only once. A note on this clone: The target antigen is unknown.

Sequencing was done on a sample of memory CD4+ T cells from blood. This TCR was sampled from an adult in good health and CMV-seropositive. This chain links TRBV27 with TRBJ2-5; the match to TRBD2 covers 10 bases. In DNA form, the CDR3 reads TGTGCCAGCTATAAGCGGGGGGGCCGGCAAGAGACCCAGTACTTC. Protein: CASYKRGGRQETQYF.